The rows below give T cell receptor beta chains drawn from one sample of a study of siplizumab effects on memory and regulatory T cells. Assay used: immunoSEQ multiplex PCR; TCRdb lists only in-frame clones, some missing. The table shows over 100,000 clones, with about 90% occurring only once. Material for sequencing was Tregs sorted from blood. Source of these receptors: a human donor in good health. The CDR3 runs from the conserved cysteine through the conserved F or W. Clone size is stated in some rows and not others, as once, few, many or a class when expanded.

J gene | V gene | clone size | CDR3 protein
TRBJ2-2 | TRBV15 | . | CATSRDLDNSNTGELFF
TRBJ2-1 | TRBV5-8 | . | CASSSMGLATSRQFF
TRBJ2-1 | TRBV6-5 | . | CASSYSPRGGDSEQFF
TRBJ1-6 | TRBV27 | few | CASTPLTRSTSNSPLHF
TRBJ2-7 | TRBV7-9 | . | CASSTQGAPSYEQYF
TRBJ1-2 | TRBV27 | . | CASSLGVNYGYTF
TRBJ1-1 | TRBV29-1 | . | CSVRTGGDTEAFF
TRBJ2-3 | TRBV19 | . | CASRSRGTGAKSDTQYF
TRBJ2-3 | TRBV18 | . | CASSPHPPPDTQYF
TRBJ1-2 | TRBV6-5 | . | CASGPGRLNYGYTF
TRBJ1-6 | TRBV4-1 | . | CASSPLPGRSSYNSPLHF
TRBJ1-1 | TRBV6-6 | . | CASSIMNTEAFF
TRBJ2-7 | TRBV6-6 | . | CASSYGQAGNEQYF
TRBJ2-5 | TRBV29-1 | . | CSAPGTGYTSGEETQYF
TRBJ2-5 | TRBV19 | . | CASSIDTWETQYF
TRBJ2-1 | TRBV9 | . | CASSTQGWGDNEQFF
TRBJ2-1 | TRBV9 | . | CASSVQTGGNEQFF
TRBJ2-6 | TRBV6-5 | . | CASSFEGSGANVLTF
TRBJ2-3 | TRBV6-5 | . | CASRKGSTDTQYF
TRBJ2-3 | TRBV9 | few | CASSVDGGGRADTQYF
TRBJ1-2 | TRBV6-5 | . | CASSWTGGYGYTF
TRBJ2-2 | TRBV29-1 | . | CSVGRNTGELFF
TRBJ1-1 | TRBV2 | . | CASRRQGVFEAFF
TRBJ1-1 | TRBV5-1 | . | CASSARDRDFEAFF
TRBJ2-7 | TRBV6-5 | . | CASSFFSVGAREQYF
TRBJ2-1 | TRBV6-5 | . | CASSYSSRGRTDEQFF
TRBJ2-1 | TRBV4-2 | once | CASSLVAGGRSYNEQFF
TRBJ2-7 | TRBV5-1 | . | CASSTGQGRYEQYF
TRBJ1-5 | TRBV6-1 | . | CASSGLSSGNQPQHF
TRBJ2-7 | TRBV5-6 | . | CASSLTLAGVSEQYF
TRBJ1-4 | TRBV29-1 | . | CSVDRGLANEKLFF
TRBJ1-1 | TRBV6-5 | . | CASSSNPGLRPEAFF
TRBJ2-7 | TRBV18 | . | CASSPGTASYEQYF